This T cell receptor beta chain is drawn from a study of T-cell memory formation after mild COVID-19 (dated by TCRdb to the early 2020s). General notes on the study: TCR sequence clusters from the two donors were largely donor specific. Longitudinal TCRalpha and TCRbeta repertoire sequencing tracked T-cell clones expanding and contracting after mild COVID-19 in two donors. Two young, previously healthy adult volunteers made up the cohort, one male and one female.

What the research found in general, with its limitations: The detection of some responding clones in pre-infection memory suggests that pre-existing cross-reactive memory T cells joined the SARS-CoV-2 response. Clones contracting from day 15 to 85 had balanced CD4/CD8 phenotypes, while a second wave expanding from day 15 to 37 was biased towards CD4+. The study included only a couple of mild cases, and larger cohorts that include severe cases with pre-infection samples were judged to be necessary. Contracting CD4+ clones were found mainly in CM and EM memory subsets, while CD8+ clones were enriched in EMRA. SARS-CoV-2 specificity of the second-wave clones peaking on day 37 was not confirmed.

This clonotype came up many times. Its antigen is not yet known. The sample holds no much larger clone one base away, and base qualities are not on file. Ficoll-Paque density gradient centrifugation was used to isolate PBMCs. The listed sequencing device is Illumina NovaSeq 6000. cDNA libraries for TCRalpha and TCRbeta were prepared by 5'RACE using constant-segment primers, with sample barcodes and unique molecular identifiers added. RNA was extracted from every sample with Trizol reagent. The libraries were amplified in two PCR steps, and the second step added a second sample barcode and Illumina TruSeq adapters. The libraries were sequenced on an Illumina NovaSeq using 2 x 150 bp paired-end reads. The source study handled its data this way. Demultiplexing of reads and collapsing into UMI-guided consensus sequences were performed with migec v1.2.7. Using mixcr v2.1.11, UMI consensuses were aligned to TRA and TRB V and J templates and then assembled into clonotypes. A clonotype was counted as expanded or contracted only if both edgeR and NoisET called the change significant, with noise models trained on biological replicates. For edgeR calls, the thresholds were a false discovery rate-adjusted p below 0.01 and a log2 fold-change of 1. As an exploratory analysis of dynamics, max-normalized trajectories of the 1000 most abundant clonotypes were examined by PCA with hierarchical clustering. Separately sequenced CD4+ and CD8+ repertoires were used to assign a CD4 or CD8 phenotype to each responding clone. TCRdb trimmed the raw reads at Q25, called clones with MiXCR and kept productive beta chains. Each CDR3 protein appears once, grouped with its most common genes and DNA. The authors' filters were not applied to this entry. This sample gives 75,000 to 95,000 distinct CDR3 sequences in total; about 13% of them show up just once. Around 27% of the sample belongs to the ten largest clones.

The CDR3 contains 14 residues, cysteine and phenylalanine counted. Only CDR3 DNA remains: 42 bases, in frame from the first base. CDR1 MNHEY and CDR2 SVGAGI are derived from the germline V gene. Trimming removed 8 bases from V and 9 bases from J; the gene matches leave 8 bases unexplained. This receptor was obtained from an adult woman who had mild COVID-19 (a few samples of this study predate the infection). The sample titles of this study are shuffled in the database, so cell type and time point are left out; the donor was told from shared clones. The chain is assembled from TRBV6-5 and TRBJ2-1, with 12 junctional bases fitting TRBD2. Source material: PBMCs or a T cell subset sorted from them (not recorded which). The CDR3 region: CASGRLAGVIEQFF. At the DNA level, the sequence is TGTGCCAGCGGCCGACTAGCGGGAGTTATTGAGCAGTTCTTC.